The 17 T cell receptor beta chains listed next were all sequenced from one sample in a study of blood T cell repertoires in COVID-19. Clones were read by immunoSEQ multiplex PCR, and TCRdb kept only the in-frame ones, dropping some. The table includes roughly 66,000 clones, 70% to 85% detected once. Source material: peripheral blood. These TCRs come from a man aged 55 to 70 with acute or convalescent COVID-19.

This clone occurred a few times. The gene calls are TRBV14 and TRBJ1-2; TRBD1 matches at 9 bases. Germline CDR1 SGHDN, CDR2 FVKESK. This CDR3 is 17 amino acids long. Trimming cost V 2 bases and J 4 bases; bases outside gene matches: 11. The CDR3 DNA sequence: TGTGCCAGCAGCCAACCGGGACAGGGTGTGGGACTCTATGGCTACACCTTC. Amino acids: CASSQPGQGVGLYGYTF. The complete variable domain, with remaining parts taken from reference TRBV14 and TRBJ1-2, reads EAGVTQFPSHSVIEKGQTVTLRCDPISGHDNLYWYRRVMGKEIKFLLHFVKESKQDESGMPNNRFLAERTGGTYSTLKVQPAELEDSGVYFCASSQPGQGVGLYGYTFGSGTRLTVV.

This clone was observed a few times. The genes are TRBV5-4 and TRBJ1-1; no clear D. V was clipped by 0 bases and J by 0 bases, with 6 bases between them. The CDR3 loop spans 14 amino acids. CDR1 is SGHNT, CDR2 YYREEE, per germline (reference sequence). The CDR3 spells CASSLGHLNTEAFF. The DNA of the CDR3 is TGTGCCAGCAGCTTGGGACACCTGAACACTGAAGCTTTCTTT. The variable domain in full, with the rest retrieved from reference TRBV5-4 and TRBJ1-1, is ETGVTQSPTHLIKTRGQQVTLRCSSQSGHNTVSWYQQALGQGPQFIFQYYREEENGRGNFPPRFSGLQFPNYSSELNVNALELDDSALYLCASSLGHLNTEAFFGQGTRLTVV.

The CDR3 spells CASSLAGTGGGTDTQYF. The CDR3 coding sequence is TGTGCCAGCAGCTTGGCAGGGACAGGGGGCGGCACAGATACGCAGTATTTT. This rearrangement joins TRBV5-4 to TRBJ2-3; 12 bases line up with TRBD1. Looked up from germline, CDR1 is SGHNT and CDR2 is YYREEE (reference sequence). Trimming cost V 0 bases and J 1 base; bases outside gene matches: 3. The length of the CDR3 is 17 residues.

The rearrangement joins TRBV9 to TRBJ1-6; D call uncertain. Looked up from germline, CDR1 is SGDLS and CDR2 is YYNGEE. CDR3 length equals 14 residues. V was pared by 0 bases and J by 5 bases, with 6 bases between. CDR3 coding DNA: TGTGCCAGCAGCGTAGACACAGATAATTCACCCCTCCACTTT. Translating it yields CASSVDTDNSPLHF.

This CDR3 is CASSGQGSEAFF. The CDR3 nucleotides read TGTGCCAGCAGTGGGCAGGGTTCTGAAGCTTTCTTT. V usage is TRBV12-3 or TRBV12-4 and J usage is TRBJ1-1; the D gene is possibly TRBD1 (5 bases). CDR3 size: 12 residues. Trimming removed 5 bases at V and 6 bases at J, with 10 bases between.

The gene calls are TRBV24-1 and TRBJ1-5; D might be TRBD1 (6 bases). Trimming took 4 bases from V and 4 from J, leaving 13 bases between them. Germline CDR1 reads KGHDR; CDR2 reads SFDVKD. This CDR3 is 15 amino acids long. The DNA for the CDR3 is TGTGCCACCAGTGAAGATGGACAGAATAATCAGCCCCAGCATTTT. Translation: CATSEDGQNNQPQHF.

In this sample, this clone turned up a few times. The chain has TRBV7-2 and TRBJ1-1, with D maybe TRBD1 (5 bases). V shed 5 bases and J shed 6 bases, with 10 bases lying between them. Germline CDR1 SGHTA, CDR2 FQGNSA. CDR3 length: 12 amino acids. The CDR3 region is CASSQRGSEAFF. DNA of the CDR3: TGTGCCAGCAGCCAGCGGGGGTCTGAAGCTTTCTTT.

V and J are TRBV6-5 and TRBJ1-2; D is perhaps TRBD1 (5 bases). This CDR3 has 14 residues. Germline V gives CDR1 MNHEY, CDR2 SVGAGI. Trimming removed 4 bases at V and 7 bases at J, with 16 bases between. The CDR3 region has the DNA TGTGCCAGCAGTTCCCTACAGGCTACCGCTGGCTACACCTTC. Translation: CASSSLQATAGYTF.

The rearrangement uses TRBV6-2 or TRBV6-3 and TRBJ1-6; D uncertain. Germline loops: CDR1 MNHEY, CDR2 SVGEGT. Between the trimmed V and J ends, which lost 0 bases and 5 bases, there was a span of 14 bases. There are 17 residues in the CDR3. CDR3 coding DNA: TGTGCCAGCAGTTACTCGATGGCGGAACCAAATAATTCACCCCTCCACTTT. It codes for CASSYSMAEPNNSPLHF.

The chain carries TRBV7-2 and TRBJ2-7, with D perhaps matching TRBD1 (6 bases). V was shortened by 5 bases and J by 1 base, with 9 bases between the two germline ends. The CDR3 is 13 amino acids. Germline values: CDR1 SGHTA, CDR2 FQGNSA. The CDR3 bases are TGTGCCAGCAGCCCCGGACAGTCCTACGAGCAGTACGTC. Residues: CASSPGQSYEQYV.

The gene calls are TRBV5-1 and TRBJ1-1; 8 nucleotides agree with TRBD1. This CDR3 contains 17 residues. The germline V gene encodes CDR1 SGHRS and CDR2 YFSETQ. V gave up 0 bases and J gave up 1 base; unmatched junction bases: 8. CDR3 coding DNA: TGCGCCAGCAGCTTGGGGGCAGGGGGCGGGCCGAACACTGAAGCTTTCTTT. Amino acids: CASSLGAGGGPNTEAFF.

The J gene is TRBJ2-2, the V gene TRBV9; 9 bases fit TRBD1. V shed 4 bases and J 6 bases; nucleotides not matched to a gene: 7. Germline loops: CDR1 SGDLS, CDR2 YYNGEE. The CDR3 covers 15 residues. The CDR3: CASSSRQGESGELFF. DNA for the CDR3: TGTGCCAGCAGCTCTAGACAGGGGGAATCCGGGGAGCTGTTTTTT.

The V gene is TRBV20-1, the J gene TRBJ2-2, with 9 bases lining up with TRBD2. Looked up from germline, CDR1 is DFQATT and CDR2 is SNEGSKA (reference sequence). After removal of 3 bases from V and 3 bases from J, the junction contained 5 bases not matched to a gene. The CDR3 is 15 residues long. The CDR3 DNA reads as TGCAGTGCTAGTGAGGCTAGCGGGGACACCGGGGAGCTGTTTTTT. This sequence encodes CSASEASGDTGELFF.

V gene TRBV19 combines with J gene TRBJ1-6, with a tentative D call TRBD1 (6 bases). Germline assignment: CDR1 LNHDA and CDR2 SQIVND (reference sequence). The CDR3 consists of 14 residues. The germline V and J ends were trimmed by 3 bases and 7 bases, with 10 bases remaining between them. The CDR3 protein is CASSIGTMNSPLHF. As DNA, the CDR3 is TGTGCCAGTAGTATCGGGACAATGAATTCACCCCTCCACTTT.

The chain has TRBV5-4 and TRBJ2-2, with TRBD1 matching 8 bases. CDR1 and CDR2 from the germline V gene are SGHNT and YYREEE (reference sequence). This CDR3 is built from 14 residues. The V and J ends lost 0 bases and 5 bases, in that order; junction bases with no gene match: 0. CDR3 sequence reads: CASSLGDRTGELFF. CDR3 coding DNA: TGTGCCAGCAGCTTGGGGGACAGGACCGGGGAGCTGTTTTTT.

This chain links TRBV7-2 with TRBJ1-2; tentative D call: TRBD1 (5 bases). The V end lost 5 bases, the J end lost 0 bases, and 10 bases lay between the germline ends. Germline V gives CDR1 SGHTA, CDR2 FQGNSA. The CDR3 runs 14 residues. CDR3 in DNA: TGTGCCAGCAGCGCTGACAGTCCTAACTATGGCTACACCTTC. Its translation: CASSADSPNYGYTF.

The chain joins TRBV7-9 to TRBJ1-2, with D uncertain. The V and J ends lost 5 bases and 1 base respectively, with 2 bases between them. CDR3 length equals 11 residues. CDR1 is SEHNR, CDR2 FQNEAQ, per germline (reference sequence). In DNA form, the CDR3 reads TGTGCCAGCAGCCATAACTATGGCTACACCTTC. Translating it yields CASSHNYGYTF. The complete variable domain, with remaining parts taken from reference TRBV7-9 and TRBJ1-2, reads DTGVSQNPRHKITKRGQNVTFRCDPISEHNRLYWYRQTLGQGPEFLTYFQNEAQLEKSRLLSDRFSAERPKGSFSTLEIQRTEQGDSAMYLCASSHNYGYTFGSGTRLTVV.